This T cell receptor beta chain originates from a study of cytomegalovirus exposure and HLA in healthy donors. On the study more broadly: An earlier analysis identified 120 million or so unique TCR beta sequences in approximately 170 million T cells. Whole-study results and caveats: Most subjects had HLA-A and HLA-B alleles reportedly predicted accurately by TCR beta sequences.

V dropped 3 bases and J dropped 4 bases, with 7 bases sitting between them. This CDR3 has 13 amino acids. Per the germline V gene, CDR1 is SEHNR and CDR2 is FQNEAQ (reference sequence). In the PCR, 60 Vbeta and 13 Jbeta primers were used. Sequencing was performed with immunoSEQ multiplex PCR; in TCRdb, only in-frame clones are kept and a portion is missing. This table holds 150,000 or so clones, around 79% found once. On this clone: The antigen is unknown.

The receptor was isolated from a man aged 30 to 45 in good health and CMV-seropositive. The J gene is TRBJ1-5, the V gene TRBV7-9; D uncertain. The specimen was PBMCs. DNA for the CDR3: TGTGCCAGCAGCTTTGGAGAAAATCAGCCCCAGCATTTT. This gives the protein CASSFGENQPQHF.